This T cell receptor (beta chain) was sequenced during a study of regulatory and conventional T cells in RAG deficiency. Remarks on this clone: Antigen: not known.

V shed 2 bases and J shed 4 bases, with 12 bases lying between them. CDR3 size: 14 residues. Germline V gene sequence: CDR1 ENHRY, CDR2 SYGVKD. Profiled with immunoSEQ multiplex PCR; TCRdb holds only in-frame clones, not every one. The sample records about 30,000 clones, 85% to 95% being singletons. Genomic DNA came from blood regulatory T cells gated CD4+ CD25-high CD127-low. Regarding the study as a whole: Shannon entropy fell and Simpson indices rose in RAG-deficient patients. Omenn patients showed >90% Treg-Tconv overlap and shorter CDR3 lengths. In Omenn syndrome, sorted "Tregs" may be peripherally activated cells.

These same data were also listed under a study on regulatory T cells. That paper notes: Primers: 52 TRBV forward and 13 TRBJ reverse.

The rearrangement joins TRBV10-3 to TRBJ2-7; D is unresolved. The TCR comes from a human donor in good health. The specimen was Tregs sorted from blood. As DNA, the CDR3 is TGTGCCATCAGTGAGCGGGCGGTATTTTACGAGCAGTACTTC. It yields the protein CAISERAVFYEQYF.